These 16 T cell receptor beta chains were all obtained from the same sample, sequenced in a study of blood T cell repertoires in COVID-19. Clones were read by immunoSEQ multiplex PCR, and TCRdb kept only the in-frame ones, dropping some. The data show approximately 210,000 clones, approximately 80% seen once. The sample consisted of peripheral blood. The receptors originated from a young man with active or convalescent COVID-19.

The chain recombines TRBV5-1 with TRBJ1-1; D call uncertain. The CDR3 is 15 amino acids. V lost 1 base, J lost 0 bases, and 10 bases lay in between. Germline lookup yields CDR1 SGHRS and CDR2 YFSETQ. The CDR3 nucleotides read TGCGCCAGCAGCTTGCCCCTGGGCATGAACACTGAAGCTTTCTTT. This gives the protein CASSLPLGMNTEAFF.

The chain joins TRBV28 to TRBJ2-3; no clear D gene. Germline CDR1 MDHEN, CDR2 SYDVKM. V was cut by 4 bases and J by 4 bases, with 15 bases left in between. This CDR3 is built from 15 residues. As DNA, the CDR3 is TGTGCCAGCAGTTCCCCCAGTAGCAGACCAGATACGCAGTATTTT. Translating gives CASSSPSSRPDTQYF.

The rearrangement uses TRBV6-2 or TRBV6-3 and TRBJ2-3, with TRBD2 identical over 13 bases. In germline, CDR1 is MNHEY, CDR2 SVGEGT. This CDR3 is built from 16 residues. V lost 4 bases and J lost 2; bases outside the gene matches: 3. The CDR3 bases are TGTGCCAGCAGTTGGACTAGCGGGGGAGCCACAGATACGCAGTATTTT. Its protein product is CASSWTSGGATDTQYF.

This clone was observed a few times. The rearrangement uses TRBV28 and TRBJ1-6; 7 bases align to TRBD1. V dropped 3 bases and J dropped 6; count of bases not matched to a gene: 2. This CDR3 is built from 14 residues. Germline V gene data show CDR1 as MDHEN and CDR2 as SYDVKM. The CDR3 DNA follows: TGTGCCAGCAGTTTCGGGACAGTTAATTCACCCCTCCACTTT. Protein product: CASSFGTVNSPLHF.

This clone occurred once. This sequence joins TRBV7-9 and TRBJ2-5; D is uncertain. This CDR3 has 15 residues. The germline V gene has CDR1 SEHNR and CDR2 FQNEAQ (reference sequence). Trimming shortened V by 6 bases and J by 2 bases, and 16 bases separated the two germline ends. CDR3 in amino acids: CASSSGSAAQETQYF. The DNA for the CDR3 is TGTGCCAGCAGTTCCGGGTCGGCAGCACAAGAGACCCAGTACTTC.

The J gene is TRBJ2-7, the V gene TRBV14; D unresolved. V was pared by 4 bases and J by 3 bases, with 10 bases between. The CDR3 runs to 13 residues. Germline assignment: CDR1 SGHDN and CDR2 FVKESK. The CDR3 sequence is CASSPFLNYEQYF. The CDR3 DNA reads TGTGCCAGCAGCCCTTTCCTAAACTACGAGCAGTACTTC.

This chain links TRBV5-4 with TRBJ1-6; D is ambiguous. V was shortened by 0 bases and J by 7 bases, with 11 bases between the two germline ends. CDR1 is SGHNT and CDR2 is YYREEE in the germline V gene (reference sequence). This CDR3 is built from 15 residues. In nucleotides, the CDR3 is TGTGCCAGCAGCTTGGTGCCAGGCGCAAATTCACCCCTCCACTTT. Encoded protein: CASSLVPGANSPLHF. The variable domain in full, with the rest retrieved from reference TRBV5-4 and TRBJ1-6, is ETGVTQSPTHLIKTRGQQVTLRCSSQSGHNTVSWYQQALGQGPQFIFQYYREEENGRGNFPPRFSGLQFPNYSSELNVNALELDDSALYLCASSLVPGANSPLHFGNGTRLTVT.

CDR3: CASSWDSDYGYTF. The CDR3 DNA follows: TGTGCCAGCAGCTGGGACAGCGATTATGGCTACACCTTC. The rearrangement joins TRBV7-8 to TRBJ1-2, with 7 bases matching TRBD1. J gave up 5 bases and V 4 bases, and 4 bases lay outside the gene matches. Looked up from germline, CDR1 is SGHVS and CDR2 is FQNEAQ. The CDR3 totals 13 residues.

V gene TRBV3-1 (or the pseudogene TRBV3-2) combines with J gene TRBJ2-2; 8 bases align to TRBD1. The trim removed 0 bases at V and 4 bases at J, leaving 7 bases unmatched. The CDR3 sequence is 17 residues long. Germline V gene lookup returns CDR1 LGHDT and CDR2 YNNKEL (reference sequence). The CDR3 bases are TGTGCCAGCAGCCAAGAATTGGACAGGGCCAGCACCGGGGAGCTGTTTTTT. As protein: CASSQELDRASTGELFF.

The J gene is TRBJ2-3, the V gene TRBV4-3; possible D gene TRBD2, 5 bases. The CDR3 length is 18 residues. The V gene's germline CDR1 is LGHNA and CDR2 YSLEER. The V end was cut by 1 base, the J end by 4 bases, with 21 bases between. In DNA form, the CDR3 reads TGCGCCAGCAGCCAAGCATTGGGGAGCGGAAGCGTCGCAGATACGCAGTATTTT. Protein: CASSQALGSGSVADTQYF.

This chain links TRBV27 with TRBJ2-1, with a tentative D call TRBD1 (5 bases). The CDR3 loop spans 15 amino acids. Trimming left V 8 bases short and J 0 bases short, with 14 bases between. Germline CDR1 is MNHEY and CDR2 is SMNVEV (reference sequence). The CDR3 coding sequence is TGTGCCAGCCGGCCGCAGGGTATCTCCTACAATGAGCAGTTCTTC. This gives the protein CASRPQGISYNEQFF.

The rearrangement links TRBV6-5 to TRBJ1-6; D gene ambiguous. The CDR3 totals 14 residues. Trimming cost V 2 bases and J 6 bases, with 8 bases left between them. Germline V gives CDR1 MNHEY, CDR2 SVGAGI. The CDR3 spells CASSYTVPNSPLHF. Written as DNA, the CDR3 is TGTGCCAGCAGTTACACGGTCCCTAATTCACCCCTCCACTTT.

The chain carries TRBV7-3 and TRBJ2-1; possibly TRBD2 for D (6 bases). This CDR3 is built from 14 residues. Per germline, CDR1 SGHTA and CDR2 FQGTGA. The V gene lost 6 bases and the J gene lost 5 bases, with 14 bases spanning the gap. CDR3 in DNA: TGTGCCAGCAGTCCCGGGAGAAAACACAATGAGCAGTTCTTC. It is translated as CASSPGRKHNEQFF.

The gene calls are TRBV18 and TRBJ1-2, with 7 bases aligning to TRBD1. Germline V gene sequence: CDR1 KGHSH, CDR2 LQKENI. The junction had 5 bases not matched to a gene; V was cut back by 3 bases and J by 4 bases. The CDR3 totals 14 residues. CDR3: CASSPQGGSYGYTF. DNA of the CDR3: TGTGCCAGCTCACCTCAGGGGGGTTCCTATGGCTACACCTTC.

This clone appeared once. The V call is TRBV6-5, the J call TRBJ2-1; D might be TRBD1 (6 bases). Germline lookup yields CDR1 MNHEY and CDR2 SVGAGI. The CDR3 runs to 12 residues. Trimming cost V 4 bases and J 7 bases, with 8 bases left between them. The CDR3 sequence: CASSLRGNEQFF. In DNA, the CDR3 is TGTGCCAGCAGTTTGAGGGGGAATGAGCAGTTCTTC.

The V gene is TRBV9, the J gene TRBJ2-1, with 9 bases that match TRBD1. Germline CDR1 is SGDLS and CDR2 is YYNGEE. This CDR3 is built from 18 residues. J was trimmed by 5 bases and V by 4 bases; bases with no gene match: 16. The CDR3 reads CASSIRDRVFHVDNEQFF. In DNA, the CDR3 is TGTGCCAGCAGCATCCGGGACAGGGTTTTCCACGTAGACAATGAGCAGTTCTTC.